Presented here are 26 T cell receptor beta chains from one specimen sequenced in a study of CD8+ T cells in alopecia areata. The treatment here: oral pan-JAK inhibitor, 5-10 mg twice daily. Sequencing templates came from extracted RNA that was reverse transcribed into cDNA. Assay: immunoSEQ multiplex PCR; the TCRdb copy retains only in-frame clones and omits some. The sample holds 180,000 or so clones; approximately 53% are singletons and the top ten take 11%. This material consisted of CD8+ T cells sorted from blood, taken at week 24, from a patient treated with tofacitinib. Receptors were obtained from a human donor with alopecia areata.

The rearrangement joins TRBV6-5 to TRBJ2-7; unclear D gene. Germline loops: CDR1 MNHEY, CDR2 SVGAGI. The V gene lost 0 bases and the J gene lost 7 bases, with 7 bases spanning the gap. The CDR3 loop spans 12 amino acids. The CDR3 is CASSYSMQEQYF. As DNA, the CDR3 is TGTGCCAGCAGTTACTCGATGCAGGAGCAGTACTTC.

V and J are TRBV9 and TRBJ2-7; the D call may be TRBD1 or TRBD2 (5 bases each). The V end lost 3 bases, the J end lost 6 bases, and 16 bases lay between the germline ends. The germline V gene has CDR1 SGDLS and CDR2 YYNGEE. The CDR3 length is 14 residues. CDR3 in amino acids: CASSEWDGTLEQYF. The CDR3 DNA follows: TGTGCCAGCAGCGAGTGGGACGGCACGCTCGAGCAGTACTTC. The variable domain in full, completed from reference TRBV9 and TRBJ2-7, reads DSGVTQTPKHLITATGQRVTLRCSPRSGDLSVYWYQQSLDQGLQFLIQYYNGEERAKGNILERFSAQQFPDLHSELNLSSLELGDSALYFCASSEWDGTLEQYFGPGTRLTVT.

This clone was seen a few times. The J gene is TRBJ1-1, the V gene TRBV7-9; a weak D match, TRBD1 (5 bases). The CDR3 extends over 12 amino acids. Germline assignment: CDR1 SEHNR and CDR2 FQNEAQ (reference sequence). The ends were cut back, 1 base at V and 8 bases at J, with 8 bases in the middle. The CDR3 coding sequence is TGTGCCAGCAGCTTAGGAGGGGTCGAAGCTTTCTTT. It is translated as CASSLGGVEAFF.

This sequence joins TRBV7-9 and TRBJ1-1; no clear D. This CDR3 has 13 amino acids. V lost 4 bases and J 1 base, leaving 7 bases between the germline ends. Germline lookup yields CDR1 SEHNR and CDR2 FQNEAQ (reference sequence). This chain's CDR3 is CASSSRENTEAFF. CDR3 in DNA: TGTGCCAGCAGCTCAAGGGAGAACACTGAAGCTTTCTTT.

This chain links TRBV27 with TRBJ1-3; unclear D gene. V was cut by 5 bases and J by 3 bases, with 8 bases left in between. Germline V CDR1 and CDR2: MNHEY, SMNVEV (reference sequence). CDR3 length: 13 amino acids. The CDR3 sequence is CASSPDDGNTIYF. The CDR3 DNA reads TGTGCCAGCAGTCCCGATGATGGAAACACCATATATTTT.

The chain links TRBV4-2 to TRBJ1-1; no clear D. V shed 0 bases and J shed 5 bases, with 10 bases lying between them. CDR1 and CDR2 (germline): LGHNA, YNFKEQ. The CDR3 length is 14 residues. DNA of the CDR3: TGTGCCAGCAGCCAAGATTCGAGTGGAACTGAAGCTTTCTTT. It translates to CASSQDSSGTEAFF.

V is TRBV4-3 and J is TRBJ2-3; D may be TRBD1 (5 bases). V lost 1 base to trimming and J lost 6 bases, with 14 bases between them. Per germline, CDR1 LGHNA and CDR2 YSLEER. The CDR3 consists of 15 residues. The CDR3 reads CASSQAGRGSDTQYF. CDR3 sequence (DNA): TGCGCCAGCAGCCAAGCAGGGCGTGGTTCGGATACGCAGTATTTT.

The chain is built from TRBV6-6 and TRBJ2-2; D is tentatively TRBD1 or TRBD2 (6 bases each). This CDR3 has 14 residues. Trimming left V 3 bases short and J 6 bases short, with 11 bases between. Germline CDR1 reads MNHNY; CDR2 reads SVGAGI (reference sequence). The CDR3 DNA sequence: TGTGCCAGCAGTTATGAACGGGGGCCCGGGGAGCTGTTTTTT. Translated, it gives CASSYERGPGELFF.

In its sample, this clone was seen a few times. This chain joins TRBV5-1 and TRBJ1-1, with D uncertain. Germline assignment: CDR1 SGHRS and CDR2 YFSETQ. V was trimmed by 1 base and J by 0 bases, leaving 1 base between them. This CDR3 has 12 amino acids. CDR3 sequence: CASSLLNTEAFF. CDR3 sequence (DNA): TGCGCCAGCAGCTTGTTGAACACTGAAGCTTTCTTT. Filled out from reference TRBV5-1 and TRBJ1-1, the complete variable domain reads KAGVTQTPRYLIKTRGQQVTLSCSPISGHRSVSWYQQTPGQGLQFLFEYFSETQRNKGNFPGRFSGRQFSNSRSEMNVSTLELGDSALYLCASSLLNTEAFFGQGTRLTVV.

The rearrangement joins TRBV6-6 to TRBJ2-1; D is uncertain. From germline, CDR1 is MNHNY and CDR2 SVGAGI (reference sequence). This CDR3 contains 12 residues. The CDR3 loop reads CGVVSSYNEQFF. In DNA, the CDR3 is TGTGGAGTAGTTAGCTCCTACAATGAGCAGTTCTTC.

The chain recombines TRBV27 with TRBJ2-7; 7 bases are a match to TRBD1. CDR1 MNHEY and CDR2 SMNVEV come from the germline V gene (reference sequence). V dropped 5 bases and J dropped 6; count of bases not matched to a gene: 13. The CDR3 is 15 amino acids. DNA of the CDR3: TGTGCCAGCAGTCCCCAAACAGGGGTTCTTAGCGAGCAGTACTTC. It is translated as CASSPQTGVLSEQYF.

This chain links TRBV9 with TRBJ1-1; the match to TRBD1 covers 8 bases. The V gene's germline CDR1 is SGDLS and CDR2 YYNGEE. The CDR3 loop spans 14 amino acids. V was pared by 4 bases and J by 1 base, with 3 bases of the junction left unmatched. The CDR3 DNA reads as TGTGCCAGCAGCATACAGGGGGGGAACACTGAAGCTTTCTTT. This encodes CASSIQGGNTEAFF.

This chain joins TRBV7-3 and TRBJ1-1; D gene uncertain. The germline V and J ends were trimmed by 4 bases and 2 bases, with 11 bases remaining between them. CDR1 and CDR2 (germline): SGHTA, FQGTGA. The CDR3 totals 14 residues. The CDR3 here is CASSSGGVNTEAFF. DNA of the CDR3: TGTGCCAGCAGCTCTGGCGGGGTCAACACTGAAGCTTTCTTT.

The chain recombines TRBV29-1 with TRBJ1-2; D unclear. With 6 bases removed from V and 7 bases from J, the gap between germline ends came to 12 bases. CDR3 length equals 11 residues. Germline CDR1 SQVTM, CDR2 ANQGSEA. CDR3 DNA: TGCAGCGTGCCCGTACGCGGTGGCTACACCTTC. Residues: CSVPVRGGYTF.

This clone was found a few times. V and J are TRBV7-8 and TRBJ2-3; TRBD2 aligns across 9 bases. With V trimmed by 1 base and J by 0 bases, 2 bases remained unmatched. Germline values: CDR1 SGHVS, CDR2 FQNEAQ. This CDR3 spans 16 amino acids. CDR3 nucleotide sequence: TGTGCCAGCAGCTTAGAGCTAGCGGGGAGCACAGATACGCAGTATTTT. Translated: CASSLELAGSTDTQYF.

CDR3 loop: CSAPTGQGYTF. DNA of the CDR3: TGCAGTGCTCCGACAGGGCAGGGCTACACCTTC. V usage is TRBV20-1 and J usage is TRBJ1-2; 7 nucleotides agree with TRBD1. The ends lost 5 bases at V and 8 bases at J; junction bases unmatched: 5. The CDR3 contains 11 residues. Germline assignment: CDR1 DFQATT and CDR2 SNEGSKA (reference sequence).

This chain links TRBV29-1 with TRBJ2-7; 8 bases line up with TRBD1. V lost 4 bases and J lost 0; bases outside the gene matches: 5. CDR3 length: 14 amino acids. CDR1 and CDR2 (germline): SQVTM, ANQGSEA. The CDR3 reads CSVVVDRASYEQYF. The CDR3 DNA follows: TGCAGCGTTGTTGTGGACAGGGCCTCCTACGAGCAGTACTTC.

This chain connects TRBV29-1 to TRBJ2-1, with 9 bases matching TRBD1. The CDR3 is made up of 15 amino acids. The V and J ends lost 7 bases and 0 bases, in that order; junction bases with no gene match: 7. CDR1 is SQVTM, CDR2 ANQGSEA, per germline. The CDR3, as DNA: TGCAGCGCCCTGACAGGGGGTAGCTCCTACAATGAGCAGTTCTTC. This translates into CSALTGGSSYNEQFF.

The chain employs TRBV30 and TRBJ1-2, with D hard to call. The CDR3 spans 17 residues. Per the germline V gene, CDR1 is GTSNPN and CDR2 is SVGIG (reference sequence). The V gene lost 5 bases and the J gene lost 5 bases, with 27 bases spanning the gap. The CDR3 nucleotides are TGTGCCTGGGGCCTTGTTAACATCGAGAATTCGGGTTATGGCTACACCTTC. This codes for CAWGLVNIENSGYGYTF.

The V call is TRBV7-3, the J call TRBJ2-7, with 9 bases aligning to TRBD1. Looked up from germline, CDR1 is SGHTA and CDR2 is FQGTGA. The CDR3 runs to 15 residues. The ends lost 5 bases at V and 2 bases at J; junction bases unmatched: 7. CDR3 sequence reads: CASSPGQGGAYEQYF. The CDR3 nucleotides read TGTGCCAGCAGCCCGGGACAGGGTGGGGCCTACGAGCAGTACTTC.

The gene calls are TRBV29-1 and TRBJ2-7; D is uncertain. CDR3 length equals 13 residues. Trimming took 4 bases from V and 2 from J, leaving 12 bases between them. The germline V gene has CDR1 SQVTM and CDR2 ANQGSEA. The CDR3 here is CSVVWTATYEQYF. CDR3 sequence (DNA): TGCAGCGTTGTTTGGACCGCTACCTACGAGCAGTACTTC.

The gene calls are TRBV11-2 and TRBJ1-1; D remains ambiguous. This CDR3 spans 14 amino acids. Trimming removed 4 bases from V and 3 bases from J, with 12 bases in between. From germline, CDR1 is SGHAT and CDR2 FQNNGV. The CDR3, as DNA: TGTGCCAGCAGCTGGGTCGACGGATACACTGAAGCTTTCTTT. It specifies CASSWVDGYTEAFF.

This clone was seen only a few times. The rearrangement joins TRBV29-1 to TRBJ1-2; perhaps TRBD1 as D (5 bases). The V gene's germline CDR1 is SQVTM and CDR2 ANQGSEA. CDR3 size: 13 residues. V gave up 3 bases and J gave up 4 bases, with 12 bases separating them. CDR3 bases: TGCAGCGTTGACTCGACAGAAACCTATGGCTACACCTTC. This sequence encodes CSVDSTETYGYTF. Full variable domain (outside the CDR3, taken from reference TRBV29-1 and TRBJ1-2): SAVISQKPSRDICQRGTSLTIQCQVDSQVTMMFWYRQQPGQSLTLIATANQGSEATYESGFVIDKFPISRPNLTFSTLTVSNMSPEDSSIYLCSVDSTETYGYTFGSGTRLTVV.

This chain joins TRBV9 and TRBJ1-1, with TRBD1 as a possible D gene (5 bases). The CDR3 totals 16 residues. In germline, CDR1 is SGDLS, CDR2 YYNGEE. Trimming left V 3 bases short and J 4 bases short, with 19 bases between. CDR3 region: CASSALTGYWITEAFF. CDR3 in DNA: TGTGCCAGCAGCGCACTAACAGGTTATTGGATCACTGAAGCTTTCTTT.

This clone was counted a few times. This rearrangement joins TRBV30 to TRBJ2-1; a weak D match, TRBD1 (5 bases). Germline CDR1 and CDR2: GTSNPN and SVGIG (reference sequence). The CDR3 length is 13 residues. V lost 5 bases to trimming and J lost 2 bases, with 10 bases between them. This chain's CDR3 is CAWRPTAYNEQFF. CDR3 in DNA: TGTGCCTGGCGGCCGACAGCCTACAATGAGCAGTTCTTC. Full variable domain (missing parts from reference TRBV30 and TRBJ2-1): SQTIHQWPATLVQPVGSPLSLECTVEGTSNPNLYWYRQAAGRGLQLLFYSVGIGQISSEVPQNLSASRPQDRQFILSSKKLLLSDSGFYLCAWRPTAYNEQFFGPGTRLTVL.

This clone was observed a few times. The V gene is TRBV30, the J gene TRBJ2-5; tentatively, D is TRBD1 or TRBD2 (5 bases each). Deletions cut 7 bases from V and 5 bases from J, with 17 bases between. Germline V gene data show CDR1 as GTSNPN and CDR2 as SVGIG (reference sequence). The CDR3 consists of 13 residues. CDR3 sequence: CASRREGEETQYF. CDR3 bases: TGTGCCTCCAGGCGTGAAGGGGAGGAGACCCAGTACTTC.